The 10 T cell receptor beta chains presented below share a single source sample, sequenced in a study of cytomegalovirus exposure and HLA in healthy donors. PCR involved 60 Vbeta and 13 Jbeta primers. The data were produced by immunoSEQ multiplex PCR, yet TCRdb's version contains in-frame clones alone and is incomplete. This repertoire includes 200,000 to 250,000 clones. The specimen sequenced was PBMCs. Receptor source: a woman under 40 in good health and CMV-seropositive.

DNA of the CDR3: TGTGCCAGCAGCTTAATGCAGCAAGGAGGTTCCACTGAAGCTTTCTTT. Amino acid sequence: CASSLMQQGGSTEAFF. The gene calls are TRBV7-2 and TRBJ1-1, with no clear D. V was shortened by 2 bases and J by 4 bases, with 17 bases between the two germline ends. The CDR3 is made up of 16 amino acids. CDR1 is SGHTA, CDR2 FQGNSA, per germline.

The CDR3 is CASSSGEGNNNEQFF. The DNA of the CDR3 is TGTGCCAGCAGCTCGGGAGAGGGAAACAACAATGAGCAGTTCTTC. The V and J genes are TRBV4-2 and TRBJ2-1; D might be TRBD2 (6 bases). The CDR3 sequence is 15 residues long. The V end was cut by 5 bases, the J end by 5 bases, with 16 bases between. Germline V gene sequence: CDR1 LGHNA, CDR2 YNFKEQ.

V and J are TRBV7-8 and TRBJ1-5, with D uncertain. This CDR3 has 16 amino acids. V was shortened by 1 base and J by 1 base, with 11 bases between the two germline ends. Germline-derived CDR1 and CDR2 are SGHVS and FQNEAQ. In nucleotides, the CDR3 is TGTGCCAGCAGCTTAGGCTCCCGGGTCAGCAATCAGCCCCAGCATTTT. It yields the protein CASSLGSRVSNQPQHF.

CDR3 protein: CASRGQVSSYEQYF. CDR3 in DNA: TGTGCCAGCAGAGGACAGGTTTCCTCCTACGAGCAGTACTTC. This chain links TRBV6-1 with TRBJ2-7, with 7 bases aligning to TRBD1. The ends lost 6 bases at V and 0 bases at J; junction bases unmatched: 5. The CDR3 is made up of 14 amino acids. CDR1 is MNHNS, CDR2 SASEGT, per germline.

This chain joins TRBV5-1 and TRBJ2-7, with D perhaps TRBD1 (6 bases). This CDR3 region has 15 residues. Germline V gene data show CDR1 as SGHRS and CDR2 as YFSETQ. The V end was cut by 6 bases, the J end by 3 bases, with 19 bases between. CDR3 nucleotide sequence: TGCGCCAGCACCCAGGGCCCGGGACACTACTACGAGCAGTACTTC. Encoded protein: CASTQGPGHYYEQYF. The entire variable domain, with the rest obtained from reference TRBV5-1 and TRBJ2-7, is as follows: KAGVTQTPRYLIKTRGQQVTLSCSPISGHRSVSWYQQTPGQGLQFLFEYFSETQRNKGNFPGRFSGRQFSNSRSEMNVSTLELGDSALYLCASTQGPGHYYEQYFGPGTRLTVT.

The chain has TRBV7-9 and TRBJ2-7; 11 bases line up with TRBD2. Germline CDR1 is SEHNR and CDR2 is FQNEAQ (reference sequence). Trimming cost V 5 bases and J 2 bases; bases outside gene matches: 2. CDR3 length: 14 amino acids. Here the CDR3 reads CASSLTSGAYEQYF. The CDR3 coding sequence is TGTGCCAGCAGCCTGACTAGCGGGGCCTACGAGCAGTACTTC.

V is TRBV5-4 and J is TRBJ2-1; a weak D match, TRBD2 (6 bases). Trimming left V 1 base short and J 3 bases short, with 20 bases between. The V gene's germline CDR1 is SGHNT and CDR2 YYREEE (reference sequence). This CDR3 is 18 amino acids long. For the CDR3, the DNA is TGTGCCAGCAGCTTGTGGGCGGGACTGACCCCCCTCTACAATGAGCAGTTCTTC. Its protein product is CASSLWAGLTPLYNEQFF.

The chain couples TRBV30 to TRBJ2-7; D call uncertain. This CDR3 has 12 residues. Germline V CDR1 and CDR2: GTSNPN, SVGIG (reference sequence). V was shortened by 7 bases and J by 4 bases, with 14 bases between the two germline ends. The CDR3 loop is CASVSERYEQYF. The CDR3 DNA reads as TGTGCCTCCGTCAGCGAGAGGTACGAGCAGTACTTC.

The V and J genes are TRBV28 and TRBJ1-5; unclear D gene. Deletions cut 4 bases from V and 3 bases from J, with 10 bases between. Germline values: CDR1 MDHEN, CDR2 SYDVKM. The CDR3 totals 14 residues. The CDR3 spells CASSSYSFNQPQHF. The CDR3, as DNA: TGTGCCAGCAGTTCGTACAGTTTCAATCAGCCCCAGCATTTT.

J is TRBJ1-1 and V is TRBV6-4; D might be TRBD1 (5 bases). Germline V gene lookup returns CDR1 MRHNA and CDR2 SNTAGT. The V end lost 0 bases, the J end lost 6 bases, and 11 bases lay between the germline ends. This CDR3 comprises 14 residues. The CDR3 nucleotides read TGTGCCAGCAGTGACTCCCCAGGGAGGGCTGAAGCTTTCTTT. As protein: CASSDSPGRAEAFF.